This TCR beta chain was observed in a study of metastatic and nonmetastatic thyroid tumors. With MiXCR, TCRdb reprocessed the PCR reads. The table records 39,000 or so clones, about half of them present only once. Every patient was untreated before thyroid surgery. Germline V gene lookup returns CDR1 SGHAT and CDR2 FQNNGV. The CDR3 extends over 12 amino acids. V lost 1 base, J lost 14 bases, and 3 bases stayed unmatched. The sample was tumor tissue. The clonotype was recovered from a male donor with papillary thyroid cancer or a benign thyroid nodule (not recorded which). Some clones in this sample may be carry-over from other donors' samples. The rearrangement joins TRBV11-2 to TRBJ2-1; 9 nucleotides agree with TRBD2. For the CDR3, the DNA is TGTGCCAGCAGCTTAGCTGCTAGCGGGAAGTTCTTC. It codes for CASSLAASGKFF.